The 23 T cell receptor beta chains reported below all come from one sample, sequenced in a study of T cells after yellow fever vaccination (dated by TCRdb to the late 2010s). The library was made by 5' RACE. The listed sequencing device is Illumina HiSeq 2500. The public sequencing data were trimmed at Q25 with fastp and processed into clonotypes with MiXCR by TCRdb, which kept only in-frame beta chains. Each record represents a unique CDR3 protein, reported with the most common genes and DNA among its rows. The sample table shows about 46,000 distinct CDR3 sequences, and 5.5% to 8% are seen once. Jointly, the top ten make up about 10% of the sample. The sample's treatment or condition label, decoded: live attenuated yellow fever vaccine strain. The input for sequencing was PBMCs, either bulk or a sorted T-cell subset (CD4+, CD8+, memory, or dextramer-sorted; not recorded which), taken 45 days after the yellow fever booster vaccination. All receptors derive from a young man who received the YFV17D yellow fever vaccine.

This clonotype has a handful of counts. The rearrangement joins TRBV12-3 or TRBV12-4 to TRBJ1-1, with D unclear. The V end was cut by 2 bases, the J end by 2 bases, with 6 bases between. This CDR3 is 13 amino acids long. The CDR3 nucleotides read TGTGCCAGCAGTTTAAAGGGTAACACTGAAGCTTTCTTT. This codes for CASSLKGNTEAFF.

This clonotype was recorded many times. This sequence joins TRBV11-2 and TRBJ2-7, with 12 bases matching TRBD2. The CDR3 contains 15 residues. Trimming at V came to 0 bases and at J to 3 bases, leaving 0 bases not matched to a gene. Germline V lookup: CDR1 SGHAT, CDR2 FQNNGV. The CDR3 protein is CASSLELAGGYEQYF. In nucleotides, the CDR3 is TGTGCCAGCAGCTTAGAACTAGCGGGAGGCTACGAGCAGTACTTC.

The V and J genes are TRBV7-9 and TRBJ2-3, with D hard to call. Germline values: CDR1 SEHNR, CDR2 FQNEAQ (reference sequence). The CDR3 is 15 amino acids. Trimming took 8 bases from V and 6 from J, leaving 21 bases between them. This CDR3 is CASGIRRNKRDTQYF. In DNA form, the CDR3 reads TGTGCCAGCGGAATACGGCGGAACAAAAGGGATACGCAGTATTTT.

In its sample, this clonotype was seen a few times. The J gene is TRBJ2-7, the V gene TRBV20-1; perhaps TRBD1 as D (6 bases). The V gene's germline CDR1 is DFQATT and CDR2 SNEGSKA (reference sequence). The CDR3 spans 13 residues. V shed 1 base and J shed 3 bases, with 10 bases lying between them. Here the CDR3 reads CSARGGTIYEQYF. The CDR3 DNA sequence: TGCAGTGCTAGAGGGGGGACAATCTACGAGCAGTACTTC.

This clonotype was recorded at least ten times. The V gene is TRBV6-5, the J gene TRBJ2-2; TRBD2 matches 7 bases. The germline gives CDR1 MNHEY, CDR2 SVGAGI. V shed 2 bases and J 2 bases; nucleotides not matched to a gene: 5. The CDR3 totals 16 residues. CDR3 region: CASSYLASGNTGELFF. The CDR3 DNA reads as TGTGCCAGCAGTTACCTTGCTAGCGGTAACACCGGGGAGCTGTTTTTT.

This clonotype was counted at least ten times. The chain carries TRBV7-2 and TRBJ2-3; 9 nucleotides line up with TRBD1. The germline CDR1 and CDR2 sequences are SGHTA and FQGNSA. Trimming removed 5 bases from V and 10 bases from J; junction bases left unmatched: 4. The CDR3 has 12 residues. The CDR3 bases are TGTGCCAGCAGCCTCCGGGACAGGGCGCAGTATTTT. It specifies CASSLRDRAQYF.

In its sample, this clonotype was seen a few times. The genes are TRBV20-1 and TRBJ2-5; D not certain. The CDR3 is made up of 10 amino acids. The V gene lost 4 bases and the J gene lost 7 bases, with 7 bases spanning the gap. The germline CDR1 and CDR2 sequences are DFQATT and SNEGSKA (reference sequence). The DNA for the CDR3 is TGCAGTGCTAATTTGGGGACCCAGTACTTC. Its translation is CSANLGTQYF.

This clonotype was recorded at least ten times. The chain carries TRBV3-1 and TRBJ2-1, with D possibly being TRBD2 (5 bases). V dropped 3 bases and J dropped 4 bases, with 13 bases sitting between them. Germline V CDR1 and CDR2: LGHDT, YNNKEL (reference sequence). The CDR3 is 15 residues long. The CDR3 nucleotides read TGTGCCAGCAGCCAGCCAACTAGAAAGTACAATGAGCAGTTCTTC. Protein: CASSQPTRKYNEQFF.

This clonotype was observed at least ten times. The chain uses TRBV5-1 and TRBJ2-1; the match to TRBD1 covers 10 bases. CDR3 length: 15 residues. Trimming removed 4 bases from V and 2 bases from J; junction bases left unmatched: 3. Germline V gene data show CDR1 as SGHRS and CDR2 as YFSETQ. The CDR3, as DNA: TGCGCCAGCAGCACGGGACAGGGGCCCTACAATGAGCAGTTCTTC. As protein: CASSTGQGPYNEQFF.

This clonotype was observed many times. V usage is TRBV20-1 and J usage is TRBJ2-7; possibly TRBD2 for D (6 bases). The CDR3 extends over 14 amino acids. CDR1 is DFQATT, CDR2 SNEGSKA, per germline (reference sequence). V dropped 0 bases and J dropped 2 bases, with 11 bases sitting between them. CDR3 sequence: CSARDRREAYEQYF. CDR3 DNA sequence: TGCAGTGCTAGAGATCGGAGGGAAGCCTACGAGCAGTACTTC.

This chain uses TRBV5-1 with TRBJ2-3; D gene uncertain. CDR3 length equals 13 residues. Germline V gene lookup returns CDR1 SGHRS and CDR2 YFSETQ. Trimming stripped 0 bases from V and 4 bases from J, with 6 bases between. CDR3 amino acids: CASSLGQADTQYF. For the CDR3, the DNA is TGCGCCAGCAGCTTGGGTCAAGCAGATACGCAGTATTTT.

In its sample, this clonotype was seen many times. This chain links TRBV20-1 with TRBJ2-1; D is undetermined. Germline CDR1 is DFQATT and CDR2 is SNEGSKA (reference sequence). The CDR3 sequence is 15 residues long. Deletions cut 6 bases from V and 2 bases from J, with 17 bases between. In DNA, the CDR3 is TGCAGTGCCACCTTAGACCCCCCGGCCTACAATGAGCAGTTCTTC. This gives the protein CSATLDPPAYNEQFF.

This clonotype was seen more than once but under ten times. The genes are TRBV5-1 and TRBJ2-2, with D perhaps TRBD1 or TRBD2 (5 bases each). V was shortened by 1 base and J by 1 base, with 11 bases between the two germline ends. The CDR3 is made up of 16 amino acids. Germline CDR1 and CDR2: SGHRS and YFSETQ. The CDR3 sequence: CASSLPGTGNTGELFF. CDR3 DNA: TGCGCCAGCAGCTTGCCGGGGACGGGGAACACCGGGGAGCTGTTTTTT.

The rearrangement links TRBV7-6 to TRBJ2-7, with D tentatively TRBD1 (6 bases). The CDR3 length is 15 residues. Germline V lookup: CDR1 SGHVS, CDR2 FNYEAQ. Between the trimmed V and J ends, which lost 1 base and 0 bases, there was a span of 10 bases. The CDR3 DNA sequence: TGTGCCAGCAGCTTAGACGACAGGAGCTCCTACGAGCAGTACTTC. This encodes CASSLDDRSSYEQYF. Full variable domain (remainder filled in from reference TRBV7-6 and TRBJ2-7): GAGVSQSPRYKVTKRGQDVALRCDPISGHVSLYWYRQALGQGPEFLTYFNYEAQQDKSGLPNDRFSAERPEGSISTLTIQRTEQRDSAMYRCASSLDDRSSYEQYFGPGTRLTVT.

The chain combines TRBV2 with TRBJ2-1; 9 bases are shared with TRBD2. This CDR3 is 19 amino acids long. CDR1 SNHLY and CDR2 FYNNEI come from the germline V gene. This CDR3 reads CTLSLELAGLGDLYNEQFF. The DNA for the CDR3 is TGTACCCTCAGTTTAGAACTAGCGGGCTTGGGGGACCTTTACAATGAGCAGTTCTTC. The complete variable domain, with remaining parts taken from reference TRBV2 and TRBJ2-1, reads EPEVTQTPSHQVTQMGQEVILRCVPISNHLYFYWYRQILGQKVEFLVSFYNNEISEKSEIFDDQFSVERPDGSNFTLKIRSTKLEDSAMYFCTLSLELAGLGDLYNEQFFGPGTRLTVL.

This clonotype came up many times. CDR3: CASSRTSGPDTQYF. For the CDR3, the DNA is TGTGCCAGCAGCCGCACTTCGGGCCCAGATACGCAGTATTTT. This chain connects TRBV7-2 to TRBJ2-3; D is ambiguous. The CDR3 sequence is 14 residues long. CDR1 is SGHTA and CDR2 is FQGNSA in the germline V gene. V lost 5 bases, J lost 4 bases, and 13 bases lay in between.

This clonotype was observed many times. V gene TRBV27 combines with J gene TRBJ1-6, with D perhaps matching TRBD1 (6 bases). CDR1 is MNHEY and CDR2 is SMNVEV in the germline V gene (reference sequence). The CDR3 extends over 16 amino acids. Trimming cost V 3 bases and J 11 bases, with 20 bases left between them. CDR3 sequence: CASSFLATTGRAPLHF. DNA of the CDR3: TGTGCCAGCAGTTTCCTAGCAACAACAGGGAGGGCACCCCTCCACTTT.

This clonotype was picked up a small number of times. The V gene is TRBV7-2, the J gene TRBJ1-1; the D gene is possibly TRBD1 (5 bases). Germline assignment: CDR1 SGHTA and CDR2 FQGNSA. This CDR3 is 15 amino acids long. V was cut by 0 bases and J by 8 bases, with 16 bases left in between. The CDR3 DNA reads as TGTGCCAGCAGCTTAGCAGGAGGGGCCAGGGTGGAAGCTTTCTTT. Translating it yields CASSLAGGARVEAFF.

The table lists this clonotype with many counts. The chain uses TRBV12-3 or TRBV12-4 and TRBJ2-5, with no clear D. The V end was cut by 1 base, the J end by 1 base, with 7 bases between. The CDR3 consists of 14 residues. CDR3 coding DNA: TGTGCCAGCAGTTTAGGCGGACCCCAAGAGACCCAGTACTTC. It translates to CASSLGGPQETQYF.

The chain uses TRBV6-2 or TRBV6-3 and TRBJ1-6; D gene ambiguous. Germline values: CDR1 MNHEY, CDR2 SVGEGT. V lost 3 bases and J 0 bases, leaving 9 bases between the germline ends. CDR3 length equals 16 residues. DNA for the CDR3: TGTGCCAGCAGTTATACCGAGAGCTCCTATAATTCACCCCTCCACTTT. Protein: CASSYTESSYNSPLHF.

This clonotype was counted at least ten times. The chain carries TRBV3-1 and TRBJ2-1; 8 positions agree with TRBD2. The CDR3 is 16 residues long. The V segment lost 4 bases and the J segment 8 bases; nucleotides outside the gene matches: 13. Germline V gives CDR1 LGHDT, CDR2 YNNKEL (reference sequence). The CDR3 DNA follows: TGTGCCAGCAGCCCAAGAGCGGGAGACGGTGTTTATGAGCAGTTCTTC. It codes for CASSPRAGDGVYEQFF.

The chain employs TRBV5-6 and TRBJ2-7; D is tentatively TRBD1 or TRBD2 (5 bases each). Germline V CDR1 and CDR2: SGHDT, YYEEEE. There are 13 residues in the CDR3. V lost 3 bases, J lost 9 bases, and 16 bases lay in between. The chain's CDR3 is CASSSTTGTGQYF. For the CDR3, the DNA is TGTGCCAGCAGCTCCACTACCGGGACCGGGCAGTACTTC.

This clonotype has more than one count but fewer than ten. This chain uses TRBV11-1 with TRBJ2-3, with 8 bases fitting TRBD2. Germline V gives CDR1 SGHAT, CDR2 FQDESV (reference sequence). The trim removed 4 bases at V and 3 bases at J, leaving 3 bases unmatched. There are 14 residues in the CDR3. This chain's CDR3 is CASSWSGRTDTQYF. The CDR3, as DNA: TGTGCCAGCAGCTGGAGCGGGAGAACAGATACGCAGTATTTT.